This TCR beta chain was recorded in a study of blood T cells in healthy people across ages. This clonotype has just one count. Its target is not known. Using a J-beta primer mix together with a sample-barcoded 5' primer, a second PCR was run for roughly 6 to 11 cycles. A template-switch adaptor containing 12 random nucleotides labeled each cDNA molecule. One entry per CDR3 protein, called by TCRdb with MiXCR from the 5' RACE reads. The sample shows about 1.7 million distinct CDR3 sequences, about 30% of them seen only once. The authors isolated at least 7 million PBMCs per sample. Whole-study results and caveats: Changes in expanded clonotypes were possibly confounded, as the CMV status of donors was unknown. Both higher diversity and more naive CD4+ cells marked long-lived donors when set against aged donors.

The TCR originated in a woman in her 30s in good health. Sequencing was done on a sample of blood.

The CDR3 bases are TGTGCCAGCAGCGAGGGGGACAGGGATTTTAGTGAGCAGTTCTTC. Residues: CASSEGDRDFSEQFF. This chain joins TRBV7-9 and TRBJ2-1, with 9 bases that match TRBD1. CDR1 is SEHNR and CDR2 is FQNEAQ in the germline V gene (reference sequence). The CDR3 extends over 15 amino acids. V trimming: 5 bases; J trimming: 9 bases; junction bases outside the gene matches: 11.